This T cell receptor beta chain was obtained from a study of T cell repertoires in cytomegalovirus infection. TCRdb reprocessed the reads with MiXCR, giving one entry per CDR3 protein. The repertoire holds fewer than 650,000 distinct CDR3 sequences, 40% seen once, with roughly 50% in the top ten. This clonotype has more than one count but fewer than ten. Its antigen is unidentified. CDR3 length: 13 amino acids. The junction had 4 bases not matched to a gene; V was cut back by 8 bases and J by 3 bases. From germline, CDR1 is MNHNS and CDR2 SASEGT. The sequencing used cultured PBMCs, collected from culture after CMV antigen stimulation. This receptor was obtained from a human donor in good health (CMV status not recorded). Some clones in this sample may be carry-over from other donors' samples. The chain employs TRBV6-1 and TRBJ2-1, with 7 nucleotides matching TRBD1. This chain's CDR3 is CASEWDSYNEQFF. For the CDR3, the DNA is TGTGCCAGCGAGTGGGACAGCTACAATGAGCAGTTCTTC.